These 13 T cell receptor beta chains came from one sample sequenced in a study of blood T cell repertoires in COVID-19. Here immunoSEQ multiplex PCR was the method, and the copy in TCRdb shows in-frame clones only, minus some. Among about 150,000 clones listed, approximately 86% were seen once. Specimen: peripheral blood. The source of these receptors is a woman older than 75 with COVID-19, enrolled during active disease.

The chain employs TRBV5-1 and TRBJ1-2, with 7 bases aligning to TRBD1. V dropped 4 bases and J dropped 3; count of bases not matched to a gene: 9. CDR3 length: 15 residues. Germline V gives CDR1 SGHRS, CDR2 YFSETQ. CDR3 nucleotides: TGCGCCAGCAGCACTAACCCGGGGACAGACTATGGCTACACCTTC. Translation: CASSTNPGTDYGYTF.

The genes are TRBV29-1 and TRBJ2-7, with D perhaps matching TRBD1 (6 bases). This CDR3 has 12 amino acids. Trimming shortened V by 3 bases and J by 3 bases, and 9 bases separated the two germline ends. Germline V gene data show CDR1 as SQVTM and CDR2 as ANQGSEA. The CDR3 DNA reads TGCAGCGTTGAGGCCAGGGGCTACGAGCAGTACTTC. This sequence encodes CSVEARGYEQYF.

The CDR3 DNA follows: TGTGCCACCAGCAGAGATGGCTATCAGCCCCAGCATTTT. Translating gives CATSRDGYQPQHF. The chain carries TRBV15 and TRBJ1-5; D is undetermined. The CDR3 contains 13 residues. Per the germline V gene, CDR1 is LNHNV and CDR2 is YYDKDF (reference sequence). V was cut by 0 bases and J by 5 bases, with 5 bases left in between.

The rearrangement joins TRBV4-1 to TRBJ2-2; 9 bases align to TRBD2. The CDR3 consists of 16 residues. J was trimmed by 6 bases and V by 1 base; bases with no gene match: 6. Germline V gives CDR1 MGHRA, CDR2 YSYEKL. CDR3: CASSQGQGGGAGELFF. CDR3 sequence (DNA): TGCGCCAGCAGCCAAGGACAAGGCGGGGGGGCCGGGGAGCTGTTTTTT.

As for this clone: The junction and the germline gene differ at one end; a read error may be behind it. The V call is TRBV9, the J call TRBJ1-5; D remains unclear. The CDR3 loop spans 12 amino acids. Per the germline V gene, CDR1 is SGDLS and CDR2 is YYNGEE. The CDR3 protein is CASSVEGGPLHF. CDR3 bases: TGTGCCAGCAGCGTAGAGGGAGGGCCCCTGCATTTT. The full variable domain, in which reference TRBV9 and TRBJ1-5 provide the parts outside the CDR3, is DSGVTQTPKHLITATGQRVTLRCSPRSGDLSVYWYQQSLDQGLQFLIQYYNGEERAKGNILERFSAQQFPDLHSELNLSSLELGDSALYFCASSVEGGPLHFGDGTRLSIL.

The gene calls are TRBV5-4 and TRBJ2-7; tentatively, D is TRBD1 (6 bases). V was shortened by 0 bases and J by 6 bases, with 16 bases between the two germline ends. The CDR3 has 15 amino acids. Germline CDR1 reads SGHNT; CDR2 reads YYREEE (reference sequence). CDR3 coding DNA: TGTGCCAGCAGCTTGGTGGGTTCAGGGGTGGGCGAGCAGTACTTC. Protein sequence: CASSLVGSGVGEQYF.

There are a few counts of this clone. This chain joins TRBV2 and TRBJ1-3; 8 bases align to TRBD1. The CDR3 length is 15 residues. J lost 4 bases, V lost 1 base, and 3 bases had no gene match. Germline V lookup: CDR1 SNHLY, CDR2 FYNNEI. CDR3 coding DNA: TGTGCCAGCAGTGAAGGACAGGGGTCAGGAAACACCATATATTTT. Its protein is CASSEGQGSGNTIYF.

The chain employs TRBV10-2 and TRBJ2-1; D gene unclear. V dropped 0 bases and J dropped 5 bases, with 5 bases sitting between them. The CDR3 is made up of 13 amino acids. Per germline, CDR1 WSHSY and CDR2 SAAADI. This CDR3 is CASSESGNNEQFF. The DNA for the CDR3 is TGCGCCAGCAGTGAGTCGGGCAACAATGAGCAGTTCTTC.

The chain links TRBV27 to TRBJ2-5, with 11 nucleotides matching TRBD2. Germline V gene lookup returns CDR1 MNHEY and CDR2 SMNVEV (reference sequence). CDR3 length equals 18 residues. J gave up 7 bases and V 3 bases, and 16 bases lay outside the gene matches. The CDR3 coding sequence is TGTGCCAGCAGTTTGTACTTTGGTAGCGGGAGGGCCGGGCGGACCCAGTACTTC. Residues: CASSLYFGSGRAGRTQYF.

CDR3 sequence reads: CASSYSAGLNTEAFF. CDR3 coding DNA: TGTGCCAGCAGTTACTCAGCAGGGCTGAACACTGAAGCTTTCTTT. The chain carries TRBV6-5 and TRBJ1-1; maybe TRBD1 (5 bases). The CDR3 consists of 15 residues. Trimming left V 0 bases short and J 0 bases short, with 8 bases between. Germline V gives CDR1 MNHEY, CDR2 SVGAGI.

This clone was found once. The chain couples TRBV3-1 (or the pseudogene TRBV3-2) to TRBJ2-2; the match to TRBD1 covers 8 bases. There are 16 residues in the CDR3. V lost 2 bases and J lost 7; bases outside the gene matches: 9. Germline V CDR1 and CDR2: LGHDT, YNNKEL (reference sequence). The CDR3, as DNA: TGTGCCAGCAGCCAACTCAGGGGGCAAGGGGGCGGGGAGCTGTTTTTT. This sequence encodes CASSQLRGQGGGELFF.

On this clone: Compared with germline, one end of the junction differs, possibly owing to a read error. V is TRBV29-1 and J is TRBJ2-1; tentative D call: TRBD2 (5 bases). This CDR3 spans 12 amino acids. From germline, CDR1 is SQVTM and CDR2 ANQGSEA. The CDR3 sequence is CSVKERKDEQFF. CDR3 nucleotide sequence: TGCAGCGTTAAAGAGCGGAAGGATGAGCAGTTCTTC.

V usage is TRBV28 and J usage is TRBJ2-2; 7 bases line up with TRBD2. Looked up from germline, CDR1 is MDHEN and CDR2 is SYDVKM. J gave up 7 bases and V 6 bases, and 5 bases lay outside the gene matches. The CDR3 has 13 residues. CDR3 nucleotide sequence: TGTGCCAGCAGCTGGGGGGGAGGCGGGGAGCTGTTTTTT. Translation gives CASSWGGGGELFF. Full variable domain (missing parts from reference TRBV28 and TRBJ2-2): DVKVTQSSRYLVKRTGEKVFLECVQDMDHENMFWYRQDPGLGLRLIYFSYDVKMKEKGDIPEGYSVSREKKERFSLILESASTNQTSMYLCASSWGGGGELFFGEGSRLTVL.